The sequence of this TCR beta chain was determined in a study of tumor and adjacent non-tumor tissue in lung cancer. No cell sorting was done before RNA was extracted from the tissue. The CDR3 totals 12 residues. Germline CDR1 reads MNHEY; CDR2 reads SVGAGI. A modified ARM-PCR protocol with three rounds of nested PCR amplified TCRbeta. A single record per CDR3 protein comes from TCRdb applying MiXCR to the multiplex PCR reads. The table records around 70,000 distinct CDR3 sequences, 60% of them present only once. Concerning this clonotype: A single base separates this from a much larger clone, so it may be a read error.

This clonotype was sampled from a man aged 45-60 years with non-small cell lung cancer. The sequenced material came from lung tumor tissue. The chain carries TRBV6-5 and TRBJ2-7; D is undetermined. This CDR3 is CVSSQTVREQYF. The DNA of the CDR3 is TGTGTCAGCAGTCAGACGGTCAGGGAGCAGTACTTC.